Sequencing of this T cell receptor beta chain was carried out in a study of blood T cell repertoires in COVID-19. Trimming removed 3 bases from V and 6 bases from J; junction bases left unmatched: 6. CDR1 and CDR2 (germline): DFQATT, SNEGSKA (reference sequence). The CDR3 has 13 amino acids. Here immunoSEQ multiplex PCR was the method, and the copy in TCRdb shows in-frame clones only, minus some. The data show 45,000 to 65,000 clones, over 80% seen once. The sample comprised peripheral blood. The clonotype comes from a man between 65 and 85 years old with active COVID-19. This chain links TRBV20-1 with TRBJ2-7; 9 bases map to TRBD1. CDR3 nucleotide sequence: TGCAGTGCTAGTATCGGGACAGGGCTCGAGCAGTACTTC. Its protein product is CSASIGTGLEQYF.